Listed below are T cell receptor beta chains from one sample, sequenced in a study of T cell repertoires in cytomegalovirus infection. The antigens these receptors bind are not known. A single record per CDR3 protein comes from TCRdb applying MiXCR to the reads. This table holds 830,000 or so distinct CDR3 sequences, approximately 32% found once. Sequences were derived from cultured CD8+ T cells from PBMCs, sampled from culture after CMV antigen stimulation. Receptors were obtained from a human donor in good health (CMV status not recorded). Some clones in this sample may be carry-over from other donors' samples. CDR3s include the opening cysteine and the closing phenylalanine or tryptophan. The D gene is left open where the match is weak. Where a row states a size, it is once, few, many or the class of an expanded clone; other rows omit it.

CASSLVVGGSSYNEQFF	TGCGCCAGCAGCTTGGTAGTCGGGGGAAGCTCCTACAATGAGCAGTTCTTC	TRBV5-1	TRBJ2-1	few	.
CALGGSYNEQFF	TGTGCCCTGGGGGGATCCTACAATGAGCAGTTCTTC	TRBV2	TRBJ2-1	.	.
CASSLIGPAGNTIYF	TGTGCCAGCAGCTTAATAGGACCGGCGGGAAACACCATATATTTT	TRBV7-9	TRBJ1-3	.	.
CASSFPGNYNEQFF	TGTGCCAGCAGCTTTCCAGGAAACTACAATGAGCAGTTCTTC	TRBV11-3	TRBJ2-1	.	.
CASSYPGTGNSYAGELFF	TGTGCCAGCAGTTACCCCGGGACAGGGAATAGTTACGCCGGGGAGCTGTTTTTT	TRBV6-5	TRBJ2-2	.	TRBD1
CASSAHPTGVENEQYF	TGTGCCAGCAGTGCCCACCCGACAGGGGTAGAGAACGAGCAGTACTTC	TRBV6-6	TRBJ2-7	.	TRBD1
CASMESNTGELFF	TGTGCCAGCATGGAATCGAACACCGGGGAGCTGTTTTTT	TRBV2	TRBJ2-2	many	.
CASSSSGSLYNEQFF	TGTGCCAGCAGTTCTAGCGGGAGCCTCTACAATGAGCAGTTCTTC	TRBV11-2	TRBJ2-1	few	TRBD2
CASSEPGRDLYNEQFF	TGTGCCAGCAGCGAACCCGGCAGGGATCTGTACAATGAGCAGTTCTTC	TRBV6-5	TRBJ2-1	.	.
CSARDAPSSYNEQFF	TGCAGTGCTAGAGATGCTCCTAGCTCCTACAATGAGCAGTTCTTC	TRBV20-1	TRBJ2-1	once	.
CATSSPGTGSYEQYF	TGTGCCACCAGCAGCCCCGGGACAGGGAGCTACGAGCAGTACTTC	TRBV15	TRBJ2-7	.	TRBD1
CASSPMSRDRGTREKLFF	TGTGCCAGCAGTCCAATGTCCCGGGACAGGGGTACTAGGGAAAAACTGTTTTTT	TRBV27	TRBJ1-4	.	TRBD1
CASTGTGSGNTIYF	TGTGCTAGCACCGGGACAGGGTCTGGAAACACCATATATTTT	TRBV12-5	TRBJ1-3	.	TRBD1
CASTLWGGRELFF	TGTGCCAGCACCCTATGGGGGGGCCGGGAGCTGTTTTTT	TRBV27	TRBJ2-2	many	.
CASSYSTGAPLPEAFF	TGTGCCAGCAGTTACTCGACGGGGGCGCCACTACCTGAAGCTTTCTTT	TRBV6-5	TRBJ1-1	.	.
CASSPLKRPEAFF	TGTGCCAGCAGTCCCCTGAAGCGGCCTGAAGCTTTCTTT	TRBV6-2/TRBV6-3	TRBJ1-1	few	.
CASISIKGTSSTDTQYF	TGTGCCAGCATTTCCATTAAGGGGACTTCTAGCACAGATACGCAGTATTTT	TRBV28	TRBJ2-3	few	.
CSASSPGQTYEQYF	TGCAGTGCTAGTTCCCCGGGACAGACTTACGAGCAGTACTTC	TRBV20-1	TRBJ2-7	.	TRBD1
CASSSTGGQGHYEQYF	TGTGCCAGCAGCTCAACCGGCGGACAGGGTCACTACGAGCAGTACTTC	TRBV7-6	TRBJ2-7	.	TRBD1
CASSQNRAGANVLTF	TGCGCCAGCAGCCAAAACAGGGCTGGGGCCAACGTCCTGACTTTC	TRBV4-3	TRBJ2-6	.	.
CASSQDSAAGSPLHF	TGCGCCAGCAGCCAAGACTCGGCGGCTGGGTCACCCCTCCACTTT	TRBV4-3	TRBJ1-6	.	.
CASSQDRGTGNQPQHF	TGTGCCAGCAGTCAGGACAGGGGTACGGGCAATCAGCCCCAGCATTTT	TRBV12-3/TRBV12-4	TRBJ1-5	few	TRBD1
CATEGGRGTGELFF	TGTGCCACCGAAGGGGGGAGGGGGACCGGGGAGCTGTTTTTT	TRBV6-6	TRBJ2-2	few	.
CASSPGTSFQPQHF	TGTGCCAGCAGTCCCGGGACCTCGTTTCAGCCCCAGCATTTT	TRBV6-6	TRBJ1-5	few	.
CASSLGPLVSDQPQHF	TGTGCCAGCAGTTTAGGACCCCTAGTATCCGATCAGCCCCAGCATTTT	TRBV12-3/TRBV12-4	TRBJ1-5	.	.
CASSLGAGSGNTIYF	TGTGCCAGCAGCTTAGGTGCAGGTTCCGGAAACACCATATATTTT	TRBV11-3	TRBJ1-3	.	.
CATTGGFPGELFF	TGTGCCACCACGGGAGGGTTCCCCGGGGAGCTGTTTTTT	TRBV19	TRBJ2-2	few	TRBD2
CASSLGFGGAMNTEAFF	TGTGCCAGCAGCTTAGGGTTTGGGGGGGCCATGAACACTGAAGCTTTCTTT	TRBV7-9	TRBJ1-1	.	.
CASSDPRDRLNYGYTF	TGTGCCAGCAGTGATCCTCGGGACAGGTTAAACTATGGCTACACCTTC	TRBV25-1	TRBJ1-2	once	TRBD1
CASRLAGALNEQFF	TGTGCCAGCCGCCTAGCGGGGGCCCTCAATGAGCAGTTCTTC	TRBV7-4	TRBJ2-1	.	TRBD2
CASSYSSSRYREYPGELFF	TGTGCCAGCAGTTACTCGAGTTCTCGTTACAGGGAGTATCCCGGGGAGCTGTTTTTT	TRBV6-5	TRBJ2-2	.	.
CASSYSNGGASGEQFF	TGTGCCAGCAGTTACTCGAACGGGGGGGCCAGCGGTGAGCAGTTCTTC	TRBV6-5	TRBJ2-1	few	TRBD2
CASSIHPVTPKNTGELFF	TGTGCCAGCAGCATACATCCAGTGACACCCAAGAACACCGGGGAGCTGTTTTTT	TRBV7-9	TRBJ2-2	.	.
CASGSGQAGNTEAFF	TGTGCTAGTGGTTCCGGACAGGCTGGGAACACTGAAGCTTTCTTT	TRBV12-5	TRBJ1-1	.	TRBD1
CASRVGQGAYEQYF	TGTGCCAGCAGAGTAGGGCAGGGGGCCTACGAGCAGTACTTC	TRBV28	TRBJ2-7	.	TRBD1
CASGEGGIAFNYGYTF	TGTGCCAGCGGCGAGGGGGGGATCGCTTTCAACTATGGCTACACCTTC	TRBV3-1	TRBJ1-2	few	.
CASSPRGDGNQPQHF	TGTGCCAGCAGCCCCAGGGGGGACGGTAATCAGCCCCAGCATTTT	TRBV27	TRBJ1-5	few	TRBD1
CASSSPGDRTGELFF	TGTGCCAGTAGTTCCCCAGGGGATCGAACCGGGGAGCTGTTTTTT	TRBV19	TRBJ2-2	.	.
CAIRTGEYGYTF	TGTGCCATCAGGACAGGGGAGTATGGCTACACCTTC	TRBV10-3	TRBJ1-2	few	TRBD1
CASISGTANQPQHF	TGTGCCAGTATCTCCGGGACAGCCAATCAGCCCCAGCATTTT	TRBV19	TRBJ1-5	.	TRBD1
CASSRGGHLEAFF	TGTGCCAGCAGTAGAGGCGGCCATCTTGAAGCTTTCTTT	TRBV13	TRBJ1-1	once	.
CASSQSIRLAGDNEQFF	TGCGCCAGCAGTCAATCGATCAGACTAGCGGGGGACAATGAGCAGTTCTTC	TRBV23-1	TRBJ2-1	few	TRBD2
CASSGTGSSTDTQYF	TGTGCCAGCAGCGGAACGGGTTCTAGCACAGATACGCAGTATTTT	TRBV9	TRBJ2-3	.	.
CASSLGQGARAFF	TGTGCCAGCAGCCTGGGACAGGGGGCGCGAGCTTTCTTT	TRBV9	TRBJ1-1	.	TRBD1
CASSSSGVRFSGANVLTF	TGTGCCAGCAGCTCCTCTGGTGTTAGATTCTCTGGGGCCAACGTCCTGACTTTC	TRBV7-9	TRBJ2-6	few	.
CAIRTGVDKDRRYGYTF	TGTGCCATCAGGACAGGGGTAGATAAAGATCGGCGTTATGGCTACACCTTC	TRBV10-3	TRBJ1-2	.	TRBD1
CASDGLSDSPLHF	TGTGCCAGCGACGGGCTTTCGGATTCACCCCTCCACTTT	TRBV28	TRBJ1-6	.	.
CAVRDRDDEQYF	TGTGCCGTCCGGGACAGGGACGACGAGCAGTACTTC	TRBV10-3	TRBJ2-7	.	TRBD1
CASSLHGLDQPQHF	TGTGCCAGCAGCTTACACGGGTTAGATCAGCCCCAGCATTTT	TRBV7-2	TRBJ1-5	.	.
CATSRTGNSNQPQHF	TGTGCCACCAGCAGGACAGGGAATAGCAATCAGCCCCAGCATTTT	TRBV15	TRBJ1-5	.	TRBD1
CASSGVGRGSSYNEQFF	TGTGCCAGCAGCGGGGTCGGGCGGGGGAGCTCCTACAATGAGCAGTTCTTC	TRBV9	TRBJ2-1	.	TRBD2
CSAQIGGANEQFF	TGCAGCGCTCAAATCGGGGGGGCAAATGAGCAGTTCTTC	TRBV29-1	TRBJ2-1	.	TRBD2
CASSQEGLSPDTQYF	TGCGCCAGCAGCCAAGAGGGACTATCCCCAGATACGCAGTATTTT	TRBV4-1	TRBJ2-3	.	TRBD2
CASSTNPEAWSDKDTQYF	TGTGCCAGTAGTACAAACCCGGAAGCATGGAGTGATAAAGATACGCAGTATTTT	TRBV19	TRBJ2-3	.	.
CASSFRGAGYGYTF	TGTGCCAGCAGTTTCCGGGGGGCTGGCTATGGCTACACCTTC	TRBV12-3/TRBV12-4	TRBJ1-2	few	.
CASSMGSLNTEAFF	TGTGCCAGTAGTATGGGCAGCTTGAACACTGAAGCTTTCTTT	TRBV19	TRBJ1-1	.	.
CAPGITDTQYF	TGTGCTCCTGGGATCACAGATACGCAGTATTTT	TRBV12-5	TRBJ2-3	.	.
CASISGQGWSSNQPQHF	TGTGCCAGCATTTCGGGGCAGGGCTGGAGTAGCAATCAGCCCCAGCATTTT	TRBV12-3/TRBV12-4	TRBJ1-5	.	.